Sequencing of this T cell receptor beta chain was carried out in a study of Graves' ophthalmopathy and Graves' hyperthyroidism. Overall study context: At the time of initial diagnosis and before any treatment, peripheral blood was collected. General observations from the study: A majority of expanded thyroid clonotypes exceeding 0.001 frequency were likewise present in blood.

Regarding this clonotype: The antigen is unknown.

Amplified material comprised TCR beta CDR3 regions derived from RNA transcripts. The first-round RT-PCR employed HTBI primers together with the Qiagen OneStep RT-PCR kit. A multiplex PCR was then performed as the second round. TCRdb reprocessed the multiplex PCR reads with MiXCR, giving one entry per CDR3 protein. The table has hundreds of thousands of distinct CDR3 sequences, 45% seen once. The study enrolled ophthalmopathy donors with moderate-to-severe activity, CAS ≥3, NOSPECS ≥4 and duration under 3 months. This CDR3 region has 16 residues. Germline V CDR1 and CDR2: LNHDA, SQIVND (reference sequence). V lost 3 bases and J lost 5; bases outside the gene matches: 9.

This chain uses TRBV19 with TRBJ2-2; 7 bases align to TRBD2. Sample: peripheral blood. The sequence was obtained from an adult man with Graves' ophthalmopathy. CDR3 amino acids: CASSMLQGGWTGELFF. In DNA form, the CDR3 reads TGTGCCAGTAGTATGCTCCAGGGAGGGTGGACCGGGGAGCTGTTTTTT.